This TCR beta chain came from a study of T cell changes during pregnancy in multiple sclerosis. The CDR3 runs to 15 residues. V was clipped by 3 bases and J by 0 bases, with 9 bases between them. The germline V gene encodes CDR1 KGHSH and CDR2 LQKENI. Sequencing used immunoSEQ multiplex PCR; TCRdb keeps in-frame clones, though not all of them. The table lists 55,000 to 70,000 clones, over 75% of them singletons. This sequence was found in a female donor with multiple sclerosis, enrolled in a pregnancy study. The V gene is TRBV18, the J gene TRBJ1-3; D not resolved. The specimen was peripheral blood, collected after pregnancy. CDR3 protein: CASSPSVNSGNTIYF. For the CDR3, the DNA is TGTGCCAGCTCACCCTCGGTGAACTCTGGAAACACCATATATTTT.